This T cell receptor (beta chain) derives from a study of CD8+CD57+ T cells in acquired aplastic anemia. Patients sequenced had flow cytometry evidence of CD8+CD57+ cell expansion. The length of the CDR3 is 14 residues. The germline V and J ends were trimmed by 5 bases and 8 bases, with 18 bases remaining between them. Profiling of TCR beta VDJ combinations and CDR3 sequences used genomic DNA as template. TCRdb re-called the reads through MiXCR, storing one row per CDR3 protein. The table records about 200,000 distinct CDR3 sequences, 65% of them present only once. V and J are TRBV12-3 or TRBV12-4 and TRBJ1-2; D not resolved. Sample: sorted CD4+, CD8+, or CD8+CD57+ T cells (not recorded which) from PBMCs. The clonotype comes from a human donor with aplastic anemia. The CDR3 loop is CASSEDLIIGGYTF. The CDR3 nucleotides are TGTGCCAGCAGTGAAGATTTGATTATAGGGGGCTACACCTTC.